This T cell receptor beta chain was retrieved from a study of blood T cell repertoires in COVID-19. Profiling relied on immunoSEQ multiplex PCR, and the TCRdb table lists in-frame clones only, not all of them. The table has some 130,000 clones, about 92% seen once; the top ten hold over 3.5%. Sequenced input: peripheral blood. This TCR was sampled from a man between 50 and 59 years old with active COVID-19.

Here the CDR3 reads CASSLIGTGGGKLFF. As DNA, the CDR3 is TGTGCCAGCAGTCTCATAGGGACAGGGGGCGGAAAACTGTTTTTT. V usage is TRBV6-5 and J usage is TRBJ1-4; 12 bases fit TRBD1. Looked up from germline, CDR1 is MNHEY and CDR2 is SVGAGI. CDR3 length: 15 amino acids. Trimming took 5 bases from V and 10 from J; bases not matched to a gene: 8.